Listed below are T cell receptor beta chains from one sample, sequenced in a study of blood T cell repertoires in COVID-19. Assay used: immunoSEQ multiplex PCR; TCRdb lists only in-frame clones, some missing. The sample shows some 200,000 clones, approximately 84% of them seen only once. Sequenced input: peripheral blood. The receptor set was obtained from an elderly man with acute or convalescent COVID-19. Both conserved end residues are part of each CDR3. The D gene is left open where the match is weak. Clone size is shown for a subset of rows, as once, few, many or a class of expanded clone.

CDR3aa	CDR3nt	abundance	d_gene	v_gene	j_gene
CASSLEVYEQYF	TGTGCCAGCAGTTTGGAGGTCTACGAGCAGTACTTC	few	NA	TRBV28	TRBJ2-7
CASSQATGNTEAFF	TGCGCCAGCAGCCAAGCGACAGGGAACACTGAAGCTTTCTTT	NA	NA	TRBV4-1	TRBJ1-1
CASSPRTGGISSMNTEAFF	TGCGCCAGCAGCCCCCGGACAGGGGGCATCAGCTCGATGAACACTGAAGCTTTCTTT	NA	TRBD1	TRBV5-1	TRBJ1-1
CASSSPLTGFYNEQFF	TGTGCCAGCAGTTCCCCCCTTACCGGGTTCTACAATGAGCAGTTCTTC	NA	NA	TRBV6-2/TRBV6-3	TRBJ2-1
CASSLGGYEQYF	TGTGCCAGCAGTTTAGGAGGCTACGAGCAGTACTTC	NA	NA	TRBV28	TRBJ2-7
CATSDRLPRGPYGYTF	TGTGCCACCAGTGATCGTCTGCCCAGGGGACCCTATGGCTACACCTTC	once	NA	TRBV24-1	TRBJ1-2
CASGEWTEAFF	TGTGCTAGTGGCGAATGGACAGAAGCTTTCTTT	NA	NA	TRBV12-5	TRBJ1-1
CASSPLAGYNNEQFF	TGTGCCAGCAGCCCCCTAGCGGGCTATAACAATGAGCAGTTCTTC	NA	TRBD2	TRBV7-2	TRBJ2-1
CASSIDGAVAKNIQYF	TGTGCCAGTAGTATAGATGGGGCCGTAGCCAAAAACATTCAGTACTTC	once	NA	TRBV19	TRBJ2-4
CASSLWTGDASNQPQHF	TGTGCCAGCAGCTTATGGACAGGGGATGCGAGCAATCAGCCCCAGCATTTT	once	TRBD1	TRBV7-9	TRBJ1-5
CASSLGQGASGNTIYF	TGTGCCAGCAGCTTGGGACAGGGGGCCTCTGGAAACACCATATATTTT	NA	TRBD1	TRBV5-4	TRBJ1-3
CASGLGLADPSTDTQYF	TGTGCTAGTGGTTTGGGACTAGCGGACCCTAGCACAGATACGCAGTATTTT	NA	TRBD2	TRBV12-5	TRBJ2-3
CASSLAAADTQYF	TGCGCCAGCAGCTTGGCCGCGGCAGATACGCAGTATTTT	NA	NA	TRBV5-1	TRBJ2-3
CAWRPGGYNQPQHF	TGTGCCTGGAGGCCGGGGGGATACAATCAGCCCCAGCATTTT	NA	NA	TRBV30	TRBJ1-5
CASSFAGRDTEAFF	TGTGCCAGCAGCTTTGCAGGGAGGGACACTGAAGCTTTCTTT	NA	NA	TRBV5-4	TRBJ1-1
CASSQDTPGTGNNQPQHF	TGCGCCAGCAGCCAAGATACCCCCGGGACAGGGAACAATCAGCCCCAGCATTTT	NA	TRBD1	TRBV4-1	TRBJ1-5
CATSPALGLRNTGELFF	TGTGCCACCAGCCCTGCCCTAGGCCTCAGAAACACCGGGGAGCTGTTTTTT	NA	NA	TRBV24-1	TRBJ2-2
CASSPRRSEAFF	TGTGCCAGCAGCCCACGGAGATCTGAAGCTTTCTTT	NA	NA	TRBV7-9	TRBJ1-1
CASSRTGTGGYTF	TGTGCCAGCAGCCGGACAGGGACAGGTGGCTACACCTTC	NA	TRBD1	TRBV12-3/TRBV12-4	TRBJ1-2
CASSLYPPWGGTYNEQFF	TGTGCCAGCAGTTTATATCCCCCGTGGGGCGGGACCTACAATGAGCAGTTCTTC	few	NA	TRBV27	TRBJ2-1
CASSPPNSGDTQYF	TGTGCCAGCTCACCACCTAATAGCGGAGATACGCAGTATTTT	once	NA	TRBV18	TRBJ2-3
CASSSTFPGELFF	TGTGCCAGCAGTTCGACTTTTCCCGGGGAGCTGTTTTTT	few	NA	TRBV12-3/TRBV12-4	TRBJ2-2
CASSLAISYNEQFF	TGCGCCAGCAGCTTAGCGATCTCCTACAATGAGCAGTTCTTC	NA	NA	TRBV5-1	TRBJ2-1
CASSLWGQGDEKLFF	TGTGCCAGCAGTTTATGGGGACAGGGGGATGAAAAACTGTTTTTT	NA	TRBD1	TRBV28	TRBJ1-4
CASSHIGNTEAFF	TGCGCCAGCAGCCACATCGGGAACACTGAAGCTTTCTTT	NA	NA	TRBV4-1	TRBJ1-1
CASSEEGQASLGYTF	TGTGCCAGCAGTGAAGAGGGACAGGCCTCCTTGGGCTACACCTTC	NA	TRBD1	TRBV6-1	TRBJ1-2
CASRAQGAVDEQFF	TGCGCCAGCAGAGCGCAGGGGGCGGTGGATGAGCAGTTCTTC	NA	TRBD1	TRBV5-1	TRBJ2-1
CASSLAATSGANTGELFF	TGCGCCAGCAGCTTGGCCGCGACTAGCGGGGCGAACACCGGGGAGCTGTTTTTT	NA	TRBD2	TRBV5-1	TRBJ2-2